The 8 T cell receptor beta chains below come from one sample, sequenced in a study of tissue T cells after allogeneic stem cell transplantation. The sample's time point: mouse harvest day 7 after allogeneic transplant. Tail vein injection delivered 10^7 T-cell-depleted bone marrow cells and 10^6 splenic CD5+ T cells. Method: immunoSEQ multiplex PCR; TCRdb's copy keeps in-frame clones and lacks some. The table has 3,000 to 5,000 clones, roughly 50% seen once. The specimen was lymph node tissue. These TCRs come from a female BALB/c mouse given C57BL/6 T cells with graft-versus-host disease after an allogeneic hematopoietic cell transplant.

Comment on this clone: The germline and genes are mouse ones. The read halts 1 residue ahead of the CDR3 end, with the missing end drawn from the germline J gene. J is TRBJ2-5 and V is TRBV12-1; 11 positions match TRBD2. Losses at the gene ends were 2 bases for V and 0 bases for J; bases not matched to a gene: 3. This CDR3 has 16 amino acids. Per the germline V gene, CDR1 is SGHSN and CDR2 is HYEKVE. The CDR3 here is CASSPGTGGNQDTQYF. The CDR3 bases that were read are TGTGCCAGCTCTCCCGGGACTGGGGGTAACCAAGACACCCAGTAC.

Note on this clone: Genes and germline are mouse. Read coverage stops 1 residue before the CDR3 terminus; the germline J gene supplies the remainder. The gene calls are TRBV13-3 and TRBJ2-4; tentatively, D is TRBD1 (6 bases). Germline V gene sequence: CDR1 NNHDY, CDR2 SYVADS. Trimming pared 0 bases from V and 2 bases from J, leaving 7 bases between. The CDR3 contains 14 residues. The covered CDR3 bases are TGTGCCAGCAGTGATGGGGACATTCAAAACACCTTGTAC. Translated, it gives CASSDGDIQNTLY. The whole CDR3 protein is CASSDGDIQNTLYF.

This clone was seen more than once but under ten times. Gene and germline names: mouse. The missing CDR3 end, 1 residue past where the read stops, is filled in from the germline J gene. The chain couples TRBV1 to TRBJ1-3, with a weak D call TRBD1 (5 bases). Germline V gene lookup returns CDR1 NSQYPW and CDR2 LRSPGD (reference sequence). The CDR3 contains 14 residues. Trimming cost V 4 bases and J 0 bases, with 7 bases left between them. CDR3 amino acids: CTCSDRNSGNTLYF. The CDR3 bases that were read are TGCACCTGCAGTGACAGGAATTCTGGAAATACGCTCTAT.

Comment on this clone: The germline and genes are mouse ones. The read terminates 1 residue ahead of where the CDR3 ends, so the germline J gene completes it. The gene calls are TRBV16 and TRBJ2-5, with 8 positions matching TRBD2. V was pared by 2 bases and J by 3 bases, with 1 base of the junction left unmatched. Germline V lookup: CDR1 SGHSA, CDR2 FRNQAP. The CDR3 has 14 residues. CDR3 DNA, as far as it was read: TGTGCAAGCAGCTTATCTGGGGGGCAAGACACCCAGTAC. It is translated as CASSLSGGQDTQY. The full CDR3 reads CASSLSGGQDTQYF.

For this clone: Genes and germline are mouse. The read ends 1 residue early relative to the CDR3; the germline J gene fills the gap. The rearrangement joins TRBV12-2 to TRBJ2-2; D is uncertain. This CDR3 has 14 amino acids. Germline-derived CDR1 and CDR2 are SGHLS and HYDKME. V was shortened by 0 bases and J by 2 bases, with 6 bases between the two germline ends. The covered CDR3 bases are TGTGCCAGCTCTCTCGAGGGTAACACCGGGCAGCTCTAC. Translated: CASSLEGNTGQLY. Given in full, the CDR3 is CASSLEGNTGQLYF.

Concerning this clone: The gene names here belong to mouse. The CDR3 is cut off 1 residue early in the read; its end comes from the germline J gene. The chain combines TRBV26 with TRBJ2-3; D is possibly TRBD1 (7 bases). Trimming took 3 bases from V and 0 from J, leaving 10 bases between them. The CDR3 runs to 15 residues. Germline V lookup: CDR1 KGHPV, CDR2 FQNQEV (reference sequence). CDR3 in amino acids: CASSLQGTSAETLYF. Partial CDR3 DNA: TGTGCCAGCAGTCTACAGGGGACTAGTGCAGAAACGCTGTAT.

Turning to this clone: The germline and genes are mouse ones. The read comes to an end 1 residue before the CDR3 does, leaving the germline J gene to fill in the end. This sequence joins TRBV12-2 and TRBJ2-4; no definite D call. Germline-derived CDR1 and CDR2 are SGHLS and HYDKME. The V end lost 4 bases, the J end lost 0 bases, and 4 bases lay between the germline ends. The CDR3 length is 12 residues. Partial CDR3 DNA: TGTGCCAGCTCCCATAGTCAAAACACCTTGTAC. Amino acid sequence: CASSHSQNTLY. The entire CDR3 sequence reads CASSHSQNTLYF.

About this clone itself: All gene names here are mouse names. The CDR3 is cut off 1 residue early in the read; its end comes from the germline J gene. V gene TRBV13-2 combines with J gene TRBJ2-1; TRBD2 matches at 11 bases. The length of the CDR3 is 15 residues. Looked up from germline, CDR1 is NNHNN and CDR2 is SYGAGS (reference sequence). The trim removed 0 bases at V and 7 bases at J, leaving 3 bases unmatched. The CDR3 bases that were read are TGTGCCAGCGGTGATGCACTGGGGGGGCGAGCTGAGCAGTTC. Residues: CASGDALGGRAEQF. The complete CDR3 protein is CASGDALGGRAEQFF.